This is a list of T cell receptor beta chains from one sample in a study of T cells in Graves' hyperthyroidism and ophthalmopathy. One entry per CDR3 protein results from TCRdb running MiXCR on the multiplex PCR reads. Among a few hundred thousand distinct CDR3 sequences, about 15% were seen once, and the ten largest hold approximately 19%. What was sequenced was blood. These receptors were obtained from a woman aged 55-75 years with Graves' ophthalmopathy. The CDR3 runs from the conserved cysteine through the conserved F or W. A D gene is named only where the DNA matches it firmly. The size entry is marked missing in some rows and otherwise reads once, few, many or a size class.

>NA|NA|TRBJ2-3|TRBV10-3
CAISEFSATDTQYF
TGTGCCATCAGTGAGTTCTCGGCCACAGATACGCAGTATTTT
>TRBD1|many|TRBJ1-5|TRBV27
CASSLQGGGQPQHF
TGTGCCAGCAGCCTACAGGGGGGGGGTCAGCCCCAGCATTTT
>TRBD1|NA|TRBJ2-2|TRBV12-5
CASGLGQGTWRDTGELFF
TGTGCTAGTGGTCTGGGACAGGGAACTTGGCGGGACACCGGGGAGCTGTTTTTT
>TRBD2|NA|TRBJ2-3|TRBV25-1
CASKIAGSITDTQYF
TGTGCCAGTAAGATAGCGGGAAGTATCACAGATACGCAGTATTTT
>TRBD1|many|TRBJ2-3|TRBV20-1
CSASLMTGGSDTQYF
TGCAGTGCTAGCTTGATGACAGGGGGTTCGGATACGCAGTATTTT
>NA|many|TRBJ2-1|TRBV7-2
CASSLIPDNEQFF
TGTGCCAGCAGCTTAATCCCGGACAATGAGCAGTTCTTC
>TRBD2|NA|TRBJ2-2|TRBV20-1
CSAREASGVRTGELFF
TGCAGTGCTAGAGAAGCTAGCGGGGTCAGGACCGGGGAGCTGTTTTTT
>NA|many|TRBJ2-3|TRBV3-1
CASSQDPGLVDTQYF
TGTGCCAGCAGCCAAGATCCCGGACTCGTAGATACGCAGTATTTT
>TRBD2|many|TRBJ2-7|TRBV7-9
CASSPGLAGANRVHEQYF
TGTGCCAGCAGCCCGGGACTAGCGGGCGCAAACAGAGTCCACGAGCAGTACTTC
>NA|many|TRBJ1-1|TRBV12-3/TRBV12-4
CASSPGGGEPNTEAFF
TGTGCCAGCAGCCCCGGGGGGGGGGAGCCGAACACTGAAGCTTTCTTT
>TRBD2|many|TRBJ2-1|TRBV3-1
CASSPRTSGNEQFF
TGTGCCAGCAGCCCTAGGACTAGCGGGAATGAGCAGTTCTTC
>NA|many|TRBJ2-1|TRBV7-3
CASSLTARNEQFF
TGTGCCAGCAGCTTAACGGCCAGGAATGAGCAGTTCTTC
>TRBD2|few|TRBJ2-1|TRBV4-1
CASSQGGGFYNEQFF
TGCGCCAGCAGCCAAGGGGGAGGGTTCTACAATGAGCAGTTCTTC
>TRBD2|many|TRBJ2-7|TRBV29-1
CSVEGVGLAGGEQYF
TGCAGCGTTGAGGGAGTAGGGCTAGCGGGCGGGGAGCAGTACTTC
>NA|many|TRBJ1-2|TRBV5-1
CASSLEWRGRDGYTF
TGCGCCAGCAGCTTGGAGTGGAGGGGACGAGATGGCTACACCTTC
>NA|few|TRBJ2-3|TRBV5-1
CASSLVSASTDTQYF
TGCGCCAGCAGCTTGGTCTCCGCTAGCACAGATACGCAGTATTTT
>TRBD2|few|TRBJ2-3|TRBV20-1
CSARGGGTSGRARGTDTQYF
TGCAGTGCTAGAGGAGGGGGGACTAGCGGGAGGGCTCGGGGCACAGATACGCAGTATTTT
>TRBD2|NA|TRBJ2-2|TRBV4-2
CASSPLAGGVGELLF
TGTGCCAGCAGCCCGCTAGCGGGAGGGGTCGGGGAGCTGCTTTTT
>NA|NA|TRBJ2-3|TRBV5-1
CASSLGPRDPGLYF
TGTGCCAGCAGCTTGGGACCTCGGGACCCAGGACTGTATTTT
>TRBD2|many|TRBJ2-7|TRBV12-3/TRBV12-4
CASSLSSGRTEQYF
TGTGCCAGCAGTTTGAGTAGCGGGCGTACCGAGCAGTACTTC
>NA|many|TRBJ1-6|TRBV7-3
CASSFGDGSNSPLHF
TGTGCCAGCAGCTTTGGGGACGGATCTAATTCACCCCTCCACTTT
>NA|many|TRBJ2-1|TRBV10-1
CASGEGGNNEQFF
TGCGCCAGCGGGGAGGGGGGGAACAATGAGCAGTTCTTC
>TRBD1|NA|TRBJ2-5|TRBV28
CASSFTGGSLLLSETQYF
TGTGCCAGCAGTTTTACAGGGGGATCTTTACTTCTTTCGGAGACCCAGTACTTC
>NA|few|TRBJ2-3|TRBV18
CASSSLWATSSTDTQYF
TGTGCCAGCTCGTCCCTTTGGGCGACCTCTAGCACAGATACGCAGTATTTT
>TRBD2|many|TRBJ2-1|TRBV7-3
CASSPSGTSGIFEQFF
TGTGCCAGCAGCCCAAGCGGGACTAGCGGGATTTTTGAGCAGTTCTTC
>TRBD1|NA|TRBJ2-3|TRBV5-6
CASSLRTGGADTQYF
TGTGCCAGCAGCTTGAGGACAGGGGGGGCAGATACGCAGTATTTT